The clone carrying this T cell receptor beta chain was detected only a few times. No antigen is known for it. Trimming stripped 3 bases from V and 2 bases from J, with 8 bases between. The CDR3 sequence is 15 residues long. CDR1 and CDR2 (germline): MRHNA, SNTAGT. The data were obtained in a study of human T cells and chemical hapten exposure. Across the whole study: Patients were mainly female, each with alopecia areata, totalis or universalis. Per-sample TCR yields varied mainly from small pooled library volume differences.

Whole-study findings and limits: With regard to DPC sensitization, TCRs above 1 in 1000 frequency did not change.

Time point here: pre-sensitization, week 0. As for treatment: therapeutic diphenylcyclopropenone sensitization with weekly scalp DPC. Alopecia patients, 18 to 70 years old and DPC-suitable, served as donors. One entry per CDR3 protein, called by TCRdb with MiXCR from the RACE reads. The table lists some 360,000 distinct CDR3 sequences, 5.1% of them singletons. The sample here was whole blood, taken in connection with sensitization to the hapten diphenylcyclopropenone (DPC). This sequence joins TRBV6-4 and TRBJ2-6; D is undetermined. The TCR was taken from a woman aged 45-65 years with alopecia areata. Some clones in this sample may be carry-over from other donors' samples. CDR3 coding DNA: TGTGCCAGCAGTGAATCCCTGACTGGGGCCAACGTCCTGACTTTC. Its translation: CASSESLTGANVLTF.